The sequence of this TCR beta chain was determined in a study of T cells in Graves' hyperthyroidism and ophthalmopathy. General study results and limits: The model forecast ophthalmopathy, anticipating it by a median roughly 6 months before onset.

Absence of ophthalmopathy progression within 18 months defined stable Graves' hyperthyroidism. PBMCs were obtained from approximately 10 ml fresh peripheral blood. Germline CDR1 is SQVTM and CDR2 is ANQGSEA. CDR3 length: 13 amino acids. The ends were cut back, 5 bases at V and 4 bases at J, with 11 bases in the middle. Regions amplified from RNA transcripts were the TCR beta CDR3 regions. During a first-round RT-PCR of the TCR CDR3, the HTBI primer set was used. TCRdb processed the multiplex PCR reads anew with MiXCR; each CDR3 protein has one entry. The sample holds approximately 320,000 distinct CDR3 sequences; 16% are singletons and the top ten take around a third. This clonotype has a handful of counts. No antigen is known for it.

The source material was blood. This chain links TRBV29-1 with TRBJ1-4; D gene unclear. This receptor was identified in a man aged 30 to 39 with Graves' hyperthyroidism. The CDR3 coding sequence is TGCAGCGTTAGGAGAGACGTTAATGAAAAACTGTTTTTT. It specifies CSVRRDVNEKLFF.